One T cell receptor (beta chain) is described in this entry. The antigen remains undetermined. The sample comes from a study of OX40 agonist ivuxolimab in advanced cancers. Study-wide context: Cancers in dose escalation were hepatocellular, melanoma, renal cell and head and neck.

Study results and limitations: Averaging showed that CD8+ T cells had more expanded clones than CD4+ did. Normalized T-cell clonal expansion was also low in a subset of nonresponders.

The protocol was immunoSEQ multiplex PCR, while the TCRdb copy is restricted to in-frame clones and leaves out a portion. The data show roughly 48,000 clones, 82% seen once. This sequence was found in an adult with an advanced solid tumor such as melanoma, head and neck, liver or kidney cancer. The material sequenced was CD4+ or CD8+ T cells sorted from blood, taken in a trial of the OX40 agonist ivuxolimab.

The CDR3: CASSLRTGLPTEAFF. DNA of the CDR3: TGTGCCAGCAGCCTCCGGACAGGGCTACCCACTGAAGCTTTCTTT. The V call is TRBV7-6, the J call TRBJ1-1, with 8 positions matching TRBD1. The CDR3 is made up of 15 amino acids. V shed 5 bases and J 4 bases; nucleotides not matched to a gene: 9. CDR1 is SGHVS and CDR2 is FNYEAQ in the germline V gene.